This TCR beta chain derives from a study of blood T cell repertoires in COVID-19. On the study more broadly: Samples of COVID-19 (acute and convalescent) were obtained from the United States, Italy and Spain. From T cells, B-cell-depleted T cells, or PBMCs came the material, which was cDNA or gDNA.

Original analysis: For nucleated cells, counts were estimated from reference gene primer amplification. Generated by immunoSEQ multiplex PCR, the TCRdb table keeps only in-frame clones and is missing some. That table furnishes V, J and clone size, whereas the DNA furnished D and trimming. The sample lists around 55,000 clones; roughly 80% were seen once. V trimming: 6 bases; J trimming: 2 bases; junction bases outside the gene matches: 5. The CDR3 runs 14 residues. Germline loops: CDR1 LGHNA, CDR2 YSLEER. The chain has TRBV4-3 and TRBJ2-7, with TRBD1 identical over 9 bases. The sample taken for sequencing was peripheral blood. This receptor was obtained from a human donor in a cohort sampled during active or convalescent COVID-19. CDR3 nucleotides: TGCGCCAGCAGTCGGGGACAGGGCCCCTACGAGCAGTACTTC. Translation: CASSRGQGPYEQYF.